These 20 T cell receptor beta chains share one sample of origin, sequenced in a study of control samples from healthy donors and cancer patients. The repertoire was sequenced with immunoSEQ multiplex PCR; TCRdb's copy has only in-frame clones and lacks some. The sample includes about 120,000 clones, around 91% of them seen just once. Sequenced material: PBMCs. The receptors were sampled from a woman in her forties or fifties with colorectal cancer.

The chain joins TRBV18 to TRBJ1-5; TRBD1 matches at 8 bases. The germline gives CDR1 KGHSH, CDR2 LQKENI. This CDR3 has 15 residues. The V segment lost 6 bases and the J segment 6 bases; nucleotides outside the gene matches: 10. This chain's CDR3 is CASSELGQGSQPQHF. CDR3 coding DNA: TGTGCCAGCTCGGAACTCGGACAGGGAAGTCAGCCCCAGCATTTT. The complete variable domain, with remaining parts taken from reference TRBV18 and TRBJ1-5, reads NAGVMQNPRHLVRRRGQEARLRCSPMKGHSHVYWYRQLPEEGLKFMVYLQKENIIDESGMPKERFSAEFPKEGPSILRIQQVVRGDSAAYFCASSELGQGSQPQHFGDGTRLSIL.

V is TRBV4-1 and J is TRBJ2-5, with D maybe TRBD1 (6 bases). Germline CDR1 is MGHRA and CDR2 is YSYEKL. The CDR3 runs to 16 residues. The V gene lost 0 bases and the J gene lost 7 bases, with 18 bases spanning the gap. The DNA of the CDR3 is TGCGCCAGCAGCCAAGAGGACAGCCCTTTACTTGGGACCCAGTACTTC. Translation gives CASSQEDSPLLGTQYF.

The rearrangement links TRBV23-1 to TRBJ2-7, with TRBD1 as a possible D gene (5 bases). TRBV23-1 is an ORF, with its function uncertain. This CDR3 has 13 residues. Deletions cut 2 bases from V and 2 bases from J, with 7 bases between. This CDR3 reads CASSQRQPYEQYF. CDR3 nucleotides: TGCGCCAGCAGTCAAAGACAGCCCTACGAGCAGTACTTC.

This chain uses TRBV3-1 (or the pseudogene TRBV3-2) with TRBJ2-7, with D maybe TRBD2 (6 bases). V gave up 6 bases and J gave up 1 base, with 19 bases separating them. CDR3 length: 16 amino acids. The germline V gene encodes CDR1 LGHDT and CDR2 YNNKEL (reference sequence). The CDR3 region has the DNA TGTGCCAGCAGACGTACGTTCCTGGGGGGTTCCTACGAGCAGTACTTC. This encodes CASRRTFLGGSYEQYF.

The chain uses TRBV28 and TRBJ2-7; D might be TRBD2 (5 bases). The CDR3 loop spans 12 amino acids. V was pared by 10 bases and J by 0 bases, with 10 bases between. CDR1 and CDR2 (germline): MDHEN, SYDVKM. For the CDR3, the DNA is TGTGCCACCCTACGGGACTCCTACGAGCAGTACTTC. Its translation: CATLRDSYEQYF.

Only a few counts were recorded for this clone. V usage is TRBV18 and J usage is TRBJ2-2; D is unclear. Trimming removed 2 bases from V and 6 bases from J, with 4 bases in between. The V gene's germline CDR1 is KGHSH and CDR2 LQKENI. CDR3 length: 12 amino acids. This CDR3 is CASSPGAGELFF. The CDR3 DNA sequence: TGTGCCAGCTCACCAGGGGCCGGGGAGCTGTTTTTT.

This chain joins TRBV11-2 and TRBJ2-6; D possibly corresponds to TRBD1 (5 bases). The V and J ends lost 6 bases and 2 bases respectively, with 17 bases between them. The CDR3 runs 17 residues. Germline CDR1 and CDR2: SGHAT and FQNNGV. CDR3 sequence (DNA): TGTGCCAGCAGACCCTGGGGAAGGGGTGCTGGGGCCAACGTCCTGACTTTC. Translated: CASRPWGRGAGANVLTF.

This chain connects TRBV6-5 to TRBJ2-1; 14 positions agree with TRBD2. The germline V gene has CDR1 MNHEY and CDR2 SVGAGI. The CDR3 length is 15 residues. V was pared by 7 bases and J by 9 bases, with 8 bases of the junction left unmatched. The CDR3 coding sequence is TGTGCCAGCAAGGCGGGGACTAGCGGGAGTGTTGAGCAGTTCTTC. This encodes CASKAGTSGSVEQFF.

The chain joins TRBV6-1 to TRBJ1-5; D is unclear. V lost 1 base and J lost 5, with 9 bases in between. The CDR3 extends over 14 amino acids. The germline V gene encodes CDR1 MNHNS and CDR2 SASEGT. The CDR3 nucleotides are TGTGCCAGCAGTGAAGGGCAAAGGTATCAGCCCCAGCATTTT. This sequence encodes CASSEGQRYQPQHF.

This chain uses TRBV7-2 with TRBJ2-3; D remains unclear. Trimming left V 0 bases short and J 1 base short, with 20 bases between. Germline V gene sequence: CDR1 SGHTA, CDR2 FQGNSA. The CDR3 consists of 19 residues. CDR3 protein: CASSLAGLLNSVGTDTQYF. The CDR3 DNA reads TGTGCCAGCAGCTTAGCAGGGCTGCTTAACTCGGTAGGCACAGATACGCAGTATTTT.

The chain couples TRBV19 to TRBJ1-5, with TRBD1 as a possible D gene (5 bases). Germline V gene data show CDR1 as LNHDA and CDR2 as SQIVND (reference sequence). The V gene lost 5 bases and the J gene lost 3 bases, with 14 bases spanning the gap. The CDR3 has 15 residues. The CDR3 DNA sequence: TGTGCCAGTAGTTTTGAAGGGGCCCCCAATCAGCCCCAGCATTTT. It specifies CASSFEGAPNQPQHF.

To note about this clone: The DNA is omitted, as the CDR3 cannot be located on it reliably, and the CDR3 follows TCRdb's listing. This chain uses TRBV19 with TRBJ2-2; the tabulated D call, TRBD2, remains unverified against the DNA. The CDR3 sequence runs 15 residues, both termini included. Germline CDR1 is LNHDA and CDR2 is SQIVND (reference sequence). The CDR3: CASLVAGGNTGELLF.

This clone occurred once. The rearrangement joins TRBV4-2 to TRBJ2-7, with 10 bases fitting TRBD1. The CDR3 is 17 residues long. Germline V gene data show CDR1 as LGHNA and CDR2 as YNFKEQ. The V and J ends lost 1 base and 2 bases, in that order; junction bases with no gene match: 8. CDR3 bases: TGTGCCAGCAGCCAAGGCCCGGGACAGGGGATCGCCTACGAGCAGTACTTC. Amino acids: CASSQGPGQGIAYEQYF.

The chain joins TRBV30 to TRBJ1-4; a weak D match, TRBD1 (5 bases). Per germline, CDR1 GTSNPN and CDR2 SVGIG (reference sequence). V was shortened by 0 bases and J by 4 bases, with 6 bases between the two germline ends. The CDR3 contains 13 residues. CDR3 bases: TGTGCCTGGAGTGTAGGGGTTAATGAAAAACTGTTTTTT. It codes for CAWSVGVNEKLFF.

V gene TRBV30 combines with J gene TRBJ1-2; D is uncertain. The CDR3 runs to 12 residues. From germline, CDR1 is GTSNPN and CDR2 SVGIG (reference sequence). V dropped 7 bases and J dropped 6 bases, with 15 bases sitting between them. CDR3 DNA: TGTGCCTTCCAAGGGAGGTTACATGGCTACACCTTC. It translates to CAFQGRLHGYTF.

The rearrangement uses TRBV5-6 and TRBJ1-3, with TRBD1 identical over 7 bases. The germline CDR1 and CDR2 sequences are SGHDT and YYEEEE. The CDR3 sequence is 15 residues long. J was trimmed by 4 bases and V by 4 bases; bases with no gene match: 8. The CDR3 bases are TGTGCCAGCAGCGATGCAGGGGGACTCGGAAACACCATATATTTT. It encodes CASSDAGGLGNTIYF. The full variable domain, with the rest looked up from reference TRBV5-6 and TRBJ1-3, is DAGVTQSPTHLIKTRGQQVTLRCSPKSGHDTVSWYQQALGQGPQFIFQYYEEEERQRGNFPDRFSGHQFPNYSSELNVNALLLGDSALYLCASSDAGGLGNTIYFGEGSWLTVV.

The rearrangement links TRBV7-3 to TRBJ2-3; D perhaps matches TRBD1 (6 bases). The ends were cut back, 2 bases at V and 3 bases at J, with 12 bases in the middle. Germline V gene sequence: CDR1 SGHTA, CDR2 FQGTGA. CDR3 length: 15 amino acids. CDR3 protein: CASSLSAGETDTQYF. The CDR3 coding sequence is TGTGCCAGCAGCTTATCGGCAGGGGAAACAGATACGCAGTATTTT.

The V and J genes are TRBV5-5 and TRBJ2-2; TRBD2 aligns across 9 bases. Germline lookup yields CDR1 SGHKS and CDR2 YYEKEE (reference sequence). Trimming removed 0 bases from V and 5 bases from J; junction bases left unmatched: 8. This CDR3 is built from 17 residues. The CDR3 coding sequence is TGTGCCAGCAGCTTGGTGGTAGCGGGAGTAGAGACCGGGGAGCTGTTTTTT. This encodes CASSLVVAGVETGELFF.

V gene TRBV28 combines with J gene TRBJ1-3, with 9 bases that match TRBD1. Germline trimming cut 6 bases from V and 2 bases from J; bases unmatched to any gene: 2. Germline assignment: CDR1 MDHEN and CDR2 SYDVKM. The length of the CDR3 is 14 residues. CDR3 bases: TGTGCCAGCAGCCGACAGGGGGCTGGAAACACCATATATTTT. Protein sequence: CASSRQGAGNTIYF.

The V call is TRBV6-6, the J call TRBJ2-6; 7 nucleotides agree with TRBD2. This CDR3 comprises 20 residues. After removal of 6 bases from V and 1 base from J, the junction contained 18 bases not matched to a gene. Germline assignment: CDR1 MNHNY and CDR2 SVGAGI (reference sequence). The CDR3 DNA is TGTGCCAGCAGCCACGCGACCTTTATGGCGGGAGTGTCTGGGGCCAACGTCCTGACTTTC. This gives the protein CASSHATFMAGVSGANVLTF.